Each of the 7 T cell receptor beta chains below was sequenced from the same sample in a study of technical replicates of blood from a few donors. Sequencing used immunoSEQ multiplex PCR; TCRdb keeps in-frame clones, though not all of them. The data hold more than 15,000 clones, with approximately 87% observed a single time. Sequenced: PBMCs. These receptors were collected from a human donor in good health.

V usage is TRBV4-1 and J usage is TRBJ2-1; 11 bases line up with TRBD2. Germline CDR1 MGHRA, CDR2 YSYEKL. This CDR3 has 15 amino acids. V lost 3 bases and J lost 4; bases outside the gene matches: 2. This CDR3 reads CASSQPSGRYNEQFF. The CDR3 DNA is TGCGCCAGCAGCCAGCCTAGCGGGAGGTACAATGAGCAGTTCTTC.

The rearrangement uses TRBV10-1 and TRBJ2-3; 7 nucleotides match TRBD2. CDR3 length equals 17 residues. CDR1 is WNHNN and CDR2 is SYGVQD in the germline V gene (reference sequence). Losses at the gene ends were 0 bases for V and 4 bases for J; bases not matched to a gene: 10. This CDR3 is CASSESIGLGSADTQYF. The CDR3 nucleotides are TGCGCCAGCAGTGAGTCGATCGGACTAGGGTCTGCAGATACGCAGTATTTT.

The CDR3 nucleotides read TGTGCCAGCCGACGGATTCGCGGGAGGGTCGACGAGCAGTACTTC. It is translated as CASRRIRGRVDEQYF. The chain recombines TRBV11-2 with TRBJ2-7, with 9 positions matching TRBD2. Germline V gene lookup returns CDR1 SGHAT and CDR2 FQNNGV. Trimming cost V 8 bases and J 5 bases; bases outside gene matches: 13. This CDR3 is 15 amino acids long.

The chain is built from TRBV18 and TRBJ2-6, with TRBD2 as a possible D gene (7 bases). Germline V gene lookup returns CDR1 KGHSH and CDR2 LQKENI. The CDR3 is made up of 15 amino acids. Trimming cost V 6 bases and J 2 bases, with 11 bases left between them. CDR3 loop: CASSGGAPGANVLTF. For the CDR3, the DNA is TGTGCCAGCTCGGGGGGGGCACCTGGGGCCAACGTCCTGACTTTC.

The chain uses TRBV10-2 and TRBJ2-1, with 13 bases aligning to TRBD2. Trimming cost V 2 bases and J 9 bases; bases outside gene matches: 7. Germline V gene sequence: CDR1 WSHSY, CDR2 SAAADI. The CDR3 runs to 16 residues. The CDR3 reads CASSELGLAGVAEQFF. DNA of the CDR3: TGCGCCAGCAGTGAGCTCGGACTAGCGGGAGTGGCTGAGCAGTTCTTC.

V is TRBV11-2 and J is TRBJ2-5, with 12 bases matching TRBD2. The CDR3 runs 15 residues. Germline V CDR1 and CDR2: SGHAT, FQNNGV. With 4 bases clipped from V and 4 bases from J, the junction kept 4 bases outside the gene matches. The CDR3 reads CASSSGLAGIETQYF. The CDR3 region has the DNA TGTGCCAGCAGCTCTGGACTAGCGGGAATAGAGACCCAGTACTTC.

The J gene is TRBJ2-5, the V gene TRBV18; no clear D. The CDR3 has 12 residues. Deletions cut 6 bases from V and 0 bases from J, with 5 bases between. Germline CDR1 and CDR2: KGHSH and LQKENI. CDR3 DNA sequence: TGTGCCAGCTCCATGTACCAAGAGACCCAGTACTTC. It is translated as CASSMYQETQYF.